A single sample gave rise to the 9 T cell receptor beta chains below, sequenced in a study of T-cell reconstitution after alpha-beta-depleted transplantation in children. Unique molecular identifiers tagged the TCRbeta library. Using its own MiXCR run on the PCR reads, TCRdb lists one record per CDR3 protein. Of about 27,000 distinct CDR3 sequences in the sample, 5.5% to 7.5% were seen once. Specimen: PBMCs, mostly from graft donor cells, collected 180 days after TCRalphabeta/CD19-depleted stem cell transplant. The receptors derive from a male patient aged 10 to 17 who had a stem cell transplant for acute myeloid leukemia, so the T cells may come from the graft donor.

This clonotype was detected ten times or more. The chain's CDR3 is CASSDWGTNEKLFF. The CDR3 DNA follows: TGTGCCAGCAGCGACTGGGGAACTAATGAAAAACTGTTTTTT. The rearrangement uses TRBV6-1 and TRBJ1-4; no definite D call. CDR1 is MNHNS, CDR2 SASEGT, per germline. The CDR3 sequence is 14 residues long. V was clipped by 6 bases and J by 1 base, with 9 bases between them.

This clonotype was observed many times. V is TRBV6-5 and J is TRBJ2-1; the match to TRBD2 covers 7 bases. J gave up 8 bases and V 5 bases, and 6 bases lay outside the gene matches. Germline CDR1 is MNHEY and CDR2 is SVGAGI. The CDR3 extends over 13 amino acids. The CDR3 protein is CASSRTRTDEQFF. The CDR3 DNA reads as TGTGCCAGCAGTCGGACTAGGACCGATGAGCAGTTCTTC.

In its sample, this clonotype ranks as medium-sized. The CDR3 reads CAWSVLPEQFF. The CDR3 region has the DNA TGTGCCTGGAGTGTACTCCCTGAGCAGTTCTTC. The chain employs TRBV30 and TRBJ2-1; unclear D gene. V lost 0 bases, J lost 9 bases, and 6 bases lay in between. Germline CDR1 GTSNPN, CDR2 SVGIG (reference sequence). The CDR3 spans 11 residues.

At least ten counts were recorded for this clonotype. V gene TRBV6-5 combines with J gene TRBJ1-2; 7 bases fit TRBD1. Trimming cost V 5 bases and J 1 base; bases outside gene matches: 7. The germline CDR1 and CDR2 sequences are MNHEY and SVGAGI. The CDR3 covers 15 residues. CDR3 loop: CASSRQGTLNYGYTF. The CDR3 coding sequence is TGTGCCAGCAGTCGACAGGGCACCCTTAACTATGGCTACACCTTC.

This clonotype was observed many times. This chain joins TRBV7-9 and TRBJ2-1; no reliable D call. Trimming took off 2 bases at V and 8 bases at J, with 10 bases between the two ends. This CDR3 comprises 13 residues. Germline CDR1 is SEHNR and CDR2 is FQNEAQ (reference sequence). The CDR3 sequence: CASSLFKVDEQFF. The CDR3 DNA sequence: TGTGCCAGCAGCTTATTTAAGGTGGATGAGCAGTTCTTC.

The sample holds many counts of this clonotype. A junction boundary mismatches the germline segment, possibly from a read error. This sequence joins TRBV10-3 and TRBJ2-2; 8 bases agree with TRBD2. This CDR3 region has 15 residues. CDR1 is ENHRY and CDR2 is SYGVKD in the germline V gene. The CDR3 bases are TGTGCCATCACTGAGACGGGAGGGGAAACCGGGGAGCTGTTTTTT. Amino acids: CAITETGGETGELFF.

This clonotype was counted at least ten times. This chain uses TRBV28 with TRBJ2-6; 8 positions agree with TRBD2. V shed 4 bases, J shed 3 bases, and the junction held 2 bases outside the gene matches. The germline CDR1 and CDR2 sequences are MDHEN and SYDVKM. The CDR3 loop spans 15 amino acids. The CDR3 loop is CASSSGGLGANVLTF. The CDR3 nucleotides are TGTGCCAGCAGTTCGGGGGGGCTTGGGGCCAACGTCCTGACTTTC.

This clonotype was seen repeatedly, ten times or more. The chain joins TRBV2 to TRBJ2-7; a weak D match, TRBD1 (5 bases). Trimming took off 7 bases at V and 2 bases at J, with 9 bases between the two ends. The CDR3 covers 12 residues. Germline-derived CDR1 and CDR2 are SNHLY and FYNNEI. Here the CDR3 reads CASNAGPYEQYF. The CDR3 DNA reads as TGTGCCAGCAATGCAGGGCCCTACGAGCAGTACTTC.

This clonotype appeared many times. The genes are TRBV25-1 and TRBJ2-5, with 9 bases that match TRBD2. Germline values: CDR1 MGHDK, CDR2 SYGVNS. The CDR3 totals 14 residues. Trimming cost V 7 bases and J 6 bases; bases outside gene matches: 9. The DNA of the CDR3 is TGTGCCAGCACCCGGGATAGCGGGAGAAAGACCCAGTACTTC. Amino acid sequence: CASTRDSGRKTQYF. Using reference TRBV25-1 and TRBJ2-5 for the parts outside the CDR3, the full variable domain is EADIYQTPRYLVIGTGKKITLECSQTMGHDKMYWYQQDPGMELHLIHYSYGVNSTEKGDLSSESTVSRIRTEHFPLTLESARPSHTSQYLCASTRDSGRKTQYFGPGTRLLVL.